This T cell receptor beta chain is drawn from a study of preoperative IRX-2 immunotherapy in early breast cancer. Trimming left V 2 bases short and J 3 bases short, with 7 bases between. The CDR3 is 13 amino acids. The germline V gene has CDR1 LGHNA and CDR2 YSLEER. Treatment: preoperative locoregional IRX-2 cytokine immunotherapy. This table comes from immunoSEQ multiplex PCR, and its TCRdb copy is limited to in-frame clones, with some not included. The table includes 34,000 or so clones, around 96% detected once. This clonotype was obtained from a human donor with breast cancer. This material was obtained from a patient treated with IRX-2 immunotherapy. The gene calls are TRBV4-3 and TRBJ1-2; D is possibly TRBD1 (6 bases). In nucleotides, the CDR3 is TGCGCCAGCAGCCAATCAGGGGACTATGGCTACACCTTC. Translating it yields CASSQSGDYGYTF.